The rows below give T cell receptor beta chains drawn from one sample of a study of blood T cell repertoires in COVID-19. Repertoires were generated with immunoSEQ multiplex PCR, while TCRdb's copy carries only in-frame clones and drops some. Seen here are roughly 140,000 clones, about 80% observed once, and the top ten hold approximately 3.5%. The sequencing sample was made of peripheral blood. These TCRs come from an older man who had recovered from COVID-19. Each CDR3 is given with its conserved first and last residue. The order of the fields is clone size, V gene, D gene, J gene, CDR3 DNA, CDR3 protein. The D gene is left open where the match is weak. Expanded clones are given a class, and other clones once, few, many or no size at all.

.	TRBV7-2	TRBD1	TRBJ2-7	TGTGCCAGCAGCCAAGGACAGGGGGCTGACGAGCAGTACTTC	CASSQGQGADEQYF
.	TRBV3-1/TRBV3-2	TRBD1	TRBJ1-1	TGTGCCAGCAGCCCCGGGGCAGGGGGTGGCACTGAAGCTTTCTTT	CASSPGAGGGTEAFF
.	TRBV19	TRBD1	TRBJ1-6	TGTGCCAGTAGCGCAAAGGGGGCCAATTCACCCCTCCACTTT	CASSAKGANSPLHF
.	TRBV12-2	.	TRBJ2-7	TGTGCAAGTCGCTTATGGACTAGCGCCAAGAACGAGCAGTACTTC	CASRLWTSAKNEQYF
.	TRBV25-1	.	TRBJ1-3	TGTGCCAGCAGTAAGGGCGGGGGTCGTGGAAACACCATATATTTT	CASSKGGGRGNTIYF
.	TRBV5-4	TRBD2	TRBJ2-1	TGTGCCAGCAGCTTTACTAGCGGGACGGGGGGCTACAATGAGCAGTTCTTC	CASSFTSGTGGYNEQFF
.	TRBV19	.	TRBJ2-5	TGTGCCAGTAGTCCTCAGTTCCAAGAGACCCAGTACTTC	CASSPQFQETQYF
.	TRBV6-6	TRBD2	TRBJ2-7	TGTGCCAGCAGTTACTCAGGCCTAGCGGGAGTCGAGCAGTACTTC	CASSYSGLAGVEQYF
.	TRBV11-2	.	TRBJ2-7	TGTGCCAGCAGCTTACAGACGGGGGGCCGAGCCTACGAGCAGTACTTC	CASSLQTGGRAYEQYF
.	TRBV27	.	TRBJ1-2	TGTGCCACCAGAACAGCCTATGGCTACACCTTC	CATRTAYGYTF
.	TRBV27	TRBD2	TRBJ2-2	TGTGCCAGCAGTGAGGGACTAGCGGGGGGCCTGTTTTTT	CASSEGLAGGLFF
few	TRBV7-2	TRBD1	TRBJ1-1	TGTGCCAGCAGCTTAAGTGCAGGGGGGGCTTTCTTT	CASSLSAGGAFF
few	TRBV3-1/TRBV3-2	TRBD1	TRBJ1-6	TGTGCCAGCAGCCAAACAACAGGGGGTTTAGCACCCCTCCACTTT	CASSQTTGGLAPLHF
.	TRBV5-4	TRBD1	TRBJ1-1	TGTGCCAGCAGCCCCCGGACAGGGATGAACACTGAAGCTTTCTTT	CASSPRTGMNTEAFF
.	TRBV29-1	.	TRBJ2-5	TGCAGCGTTGAGGGGACTCCGGAGACCCAGTACTTC	CSVEGTPETQYF
.	TRBV28	.	TRBJ1-5	TGTGCCAGCAGTGCCCCAGGGGCGAGGAATCAGCCCCAGCATTTT	CASSAPGARNQPQHF